The sequence of this TCR beta chain was determined in a study of CD8 T cells in Susac syndrome. It was with random hexamers that roughly 0.5 to 1 ug RNA was reverse transcribed. A multiplex approach, immunoSEQ multiplex PCR, amplified TCR beta CDR3 across 54 Vbeta and 13 Jbeta. MiXCR, applied by TCRdb to the immunoSEQ multiplex PCR reads, yields one record per CDR3 protein. The sample gives 53,000 or so distinct CDR3 sequences, 90% to 95% of which show up once; 0.45% to 0.65% is in the top ten. The TEMRA cells underwent FACS enrichment, while the CD8+ and CD4+ T cells underwent negative isolation. Trimming at V came to 5 bases and at J to 2 bases, leaving 2 bases not matched to a gene. Germline loops: CDR1 SNHLY, CDR2 FYNNEI. This CDR3 is built from 16 residues.

Sample: CD8+ T cells from PBMCs. V usage is TRBV2 and J usage is TRBJ2-2; 13 bases are shared with TRBD2. This receptor was obtained from a human donor in good health. The CDR3 region has the DNA TGTGCCAGCAGTCGGACTAGCGGGAGAAACACCGGGGAGCTGTTTTTT. It yields the protein CASSRTSGRNTGELFF.